One and the same sample provided the 10 T cell receptor beta chains below, sequenced in a study of T cell changes during pregnancy in multiple sclerosis (dated by TCRdb to the late 2010s). The library was generated by the immunoSEQ multiplex PCR assay. Here the immuneACCESS table is served through TCRdb, limited to in-frame sequences with V and J called. Missing clones are a known gap in these copies; in checked studies unresolved V genes cover under half, and the rest lacks a known reason. For this sample the table gives around 57,000 clones, of which 90% were detected only once. 5.5% to 7% of the sample is held by the ten biggest clonotypes. This specimen consisted of peripheral blood, obtained in the third trimester of pregnancy. All receptors derive from a female donor in good health, enrolled as a control in a pregnancy study.

As DNA, the CDR3 is TGTGCCAGTAGTGACAGGGGCTACGAGCAGTACTTC. Its translation: CASSDRGYEQYF. The rearrangement links TRBV19 to TRBJ2-7; 8 nucleotides align to TRBD1. There are 12 residues in the CDR3. From germline, CDR1 is LNHDA and CDR2 SQIVND (reference sequence). J lost 3 bases, V lost 5 bases, and 0 bases had no gene match.

CDR3 region: CASGPRQGVEETQYF. The CDR3 DNA follows: TGTGCTAGTGGTCCCCGACAGGGGGTGGAAGAGACCCAGTACTTC. V and J are TRBV12-5 and TRBJ2-5; 9 bases match TRBD1. The length of the CDR3 is 15 residues. The V segment lost 5 bases and the J segment 3 bases; nucleotides outside the gene matches: 7. Germline values: CDR1 LGHNT, CDR2 FRNRAP.

The CDR3 DNA reads TGTGCTAGTGGTTTGGTACTGGGACAGGGGGCCACTTATGGCTACACCTTC. It specifies CASGLVLGQGATYGYTF. V and J are TRBV12-5 and TRBJ1-2; the match to TRBD1 covers 12 bases. Trimming removed 0 bases from V and 5 bases from J; junction bases left unmatched: 7. Per the germline V gene, CDR1 is LGHNT and CDR2 is FRNRAP. The CDR3 is 17 residues long.

Here the CDR3 reads CASRPSGGPNEAFF. DNA for the CDR3: TGTGCCAGCAGGCCCTCGGGGGGCCCTAATGAAGCTTTCTTT. The chain joins TRBV27 to TRBJ1-1; TRBD1 might be the D (6 bases). Germline V gives CDR1 MNHEY, CDR2 SMNVEV (reference sequence). The CDR3 has 14 amino acids. V was shortened by 6 bases and J by 7 bases, with 18 bases between the two germline ends.

The chain is built from TRBV27 and TRBJ1-6, with TRBD1 matching 9 bases. Germline V lookup: CDR1 MNHEY, CDR2 SMNVEV (reference sequence). There are 17 residues in the CDR3. V shed 6 bases, J shed 7 bases, and the junction held 13 bases outside the gene matches. CDR3 sequence: CASSPKVSGQGNSPLHF. Written as DNA, the CDR3 is TGTGCCAGCAGCCCGAAGGTATCTGGACAGGGGAATTCACCCCTCCACTTT.

The chain uses TRBV19 and TRBJ1-2; 10 bases map to TRBD1. Germline lookup yields CDR1 LNHDA and CDR2 SQIVND (reference sequence). Losses at the gene ends were 6 bases for V and 4 bases for J; bases not matched to a gene: 2. The length of the CDR3 is 13 residues. CDR3 bases: TGTGCCAGTAGCGGGACAGGGGCCTATGGCTACACCTTC. Amino acids: CASSGTGAYGYTF. The variable domain in full, completed from reference TRBV19 and TRBJ1-2, reads DGGITQSPKYLFRKEGQNVTLSCEQNLNHDAMYWYRQDPGQGLRLIYYSQIVNDFQKGDIAEGYSVSREKKESFPLTVTSAQKNPTAFYLCASSGTGAYGYTFGSGTRLTVV.

For the CDR3, the DNA is TGTGCCAGCAGCTCCCTTTACGGTAGCAATCAGCCCCAGCATTTT. Translation: CASSSLYGSNQPQHF. This chain joins TRBV5-6 and TRBJ1-5; no reliable D call. CDR3 length: 15 residues. V was trimmed by 3 bases and J by 0 bases, leaving 10 bases between them. Germline CDR1 is SGHDT and CDR2 is YYEEEE.

The chain employs TRBV18 and TRBJ2-2, with D tentatively TRBD2 (5 bases). The CDR3 runs 17 residues. Trimming shortened V by 2 bases and J by 1 base, and 14 bases separated the two germline ends. Germline V gives CDR1 KGHSH, CDR2 LQKENI. DNA of the CDR3: TGTGCCAGCTCACCAATTGTAGTAGCGCAGAACACCGGGGAGCTGTTTTTT. It codes for CASSPIVVAQNTGELFF.

The gene calls are TRBV6-1 and TRBJ2-7, with D unresolved. Per germline, CDR1 MNHNS and CDR2 SASEGT. V dropped 4 bases and J dropped 9 bases, with 16 bases sitting between them. The CDR3 sequence is 13 residues long. The chain's CDR3 is CASSGKTELGQYF. The CDR3 region has the DNA TGTGCCAGCAGTGGCAAGACGGAGTTAGGGCAGTACTTC.

The J gene is TRBJ1-5, the V gene TRBV11-3; a possible D gene is TRBD1 (5 bases). CDR3 length equals 16 residues. V lost 5 bases and J 6 bases, leaving 20 bases between the germline ends. Germline lookup yields CDR1 SGHNT and CDR2 YENEEA. The chain's CDR3 is CASSPPWRRDPQPQHF. CDR3 DNA sequence: TGTGCCAGCAGCCCTCCCTGGAGGAGGGACCCTCAGCCCCAGCATTTT. Filled out from reference TRBV11-3 and TRBJ1-5, the complete variable domain reads EAGVVQSPRYKIIEKKQPVAFWCNPISGHNTLYWYLQNLGQGPELLIRYENEEAVDDSQLPKDRFSAERLKGVDSTLKIQPAELGDSAVYLCASSPPWRRDPQPQHFGDGTRLSIL.